This T cell receptor beta chain is drawn from a study of blood T cell repertoires in COVID-19. Profiling relied on immunoSEQ multiplex PCR, and the TCRdb table lists in-frame clones only, not all of them. This table holds about 360,000 clones, around 90% found once. This clone was counted once. This TCR came from a woman between 40 and 55 years old with acute COVID-19. Sequencing was performed on PBMCs or T cells enriched from blood (not recorded which).

The CDR3: CSASRDRINEQFF. The CDR3 nucleotides are TGCAGTGCTAGTCGTGACAGGATCAATGAGCAGTTCTTC. V is TRBV20-1 and J is TRBJ2-1, with D possibly being TRBD1 (6 bases). V was clipped by 3 bases and J by 6 bases, with 12 bases between them. The germline V gene encodes CDR1 DFQATT and CDR2 SNEGSKA (reference sequence). The CDR3 is 13 amino acids.